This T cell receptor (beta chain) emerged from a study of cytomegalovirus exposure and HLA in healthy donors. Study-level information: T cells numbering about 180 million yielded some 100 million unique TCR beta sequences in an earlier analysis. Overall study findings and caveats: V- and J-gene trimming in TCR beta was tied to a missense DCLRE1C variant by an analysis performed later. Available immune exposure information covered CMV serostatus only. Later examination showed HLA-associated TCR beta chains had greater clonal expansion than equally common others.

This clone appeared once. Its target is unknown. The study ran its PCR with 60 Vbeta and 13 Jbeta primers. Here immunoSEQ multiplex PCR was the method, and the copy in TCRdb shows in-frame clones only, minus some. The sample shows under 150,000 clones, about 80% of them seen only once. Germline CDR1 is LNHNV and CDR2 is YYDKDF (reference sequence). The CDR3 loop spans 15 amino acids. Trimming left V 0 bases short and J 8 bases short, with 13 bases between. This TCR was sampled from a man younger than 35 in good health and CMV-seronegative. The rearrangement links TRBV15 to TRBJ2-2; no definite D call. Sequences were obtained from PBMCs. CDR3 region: CATSREYIPSGELFF. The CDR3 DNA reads TGTGCCACCAGCAGAGAGTATATTCCTTCGGGGGAGCTGTTTTTT.